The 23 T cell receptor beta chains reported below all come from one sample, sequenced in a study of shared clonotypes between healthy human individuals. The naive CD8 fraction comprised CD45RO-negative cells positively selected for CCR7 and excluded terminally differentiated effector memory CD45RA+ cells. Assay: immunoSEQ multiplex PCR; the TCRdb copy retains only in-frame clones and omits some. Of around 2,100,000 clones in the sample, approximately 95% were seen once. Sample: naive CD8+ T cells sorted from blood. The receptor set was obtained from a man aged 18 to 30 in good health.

CDR3 in amino acids: CASSLADGSGGAFF. The CDR3 coding sequence is TGTGCCAGCAGCTTGGCCGACGGCTCTGGAGGAGCTTTCTTT. The chain carries TRBV5-4 and TRBJ1-1, with D uncertain. Germline V gene lookup returns CDR1 SGHNT and CDR2 YYREEE (reference sequence). Trimming took off 0 bases at V and 10 bases at J, with 16 bases between the two ends. The CDR3 length is 14 residues.

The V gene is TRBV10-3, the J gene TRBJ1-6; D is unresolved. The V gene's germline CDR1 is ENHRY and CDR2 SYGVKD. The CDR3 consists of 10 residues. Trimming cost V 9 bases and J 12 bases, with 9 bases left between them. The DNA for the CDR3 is TGTGCCATTTCGAAGGAACCCCTCCACTTT. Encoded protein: CAISKEPLHF.

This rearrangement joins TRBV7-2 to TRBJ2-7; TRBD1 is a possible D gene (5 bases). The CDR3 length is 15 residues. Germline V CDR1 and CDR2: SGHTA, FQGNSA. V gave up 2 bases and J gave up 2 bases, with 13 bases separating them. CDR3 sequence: CASSLIADITYEQYF. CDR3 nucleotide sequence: TGTGCCAGCAGCTTAATCGCGGACATCACCTACGAGCAGTACTTC.

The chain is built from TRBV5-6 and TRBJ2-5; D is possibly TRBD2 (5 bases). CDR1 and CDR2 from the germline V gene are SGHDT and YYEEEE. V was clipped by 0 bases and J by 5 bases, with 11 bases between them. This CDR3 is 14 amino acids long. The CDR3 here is CASSLAGKIETQYF. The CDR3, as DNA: TGTGCCAGCAGCTTGGCGGGGAAAATCGAGACCCAGTACTTC.

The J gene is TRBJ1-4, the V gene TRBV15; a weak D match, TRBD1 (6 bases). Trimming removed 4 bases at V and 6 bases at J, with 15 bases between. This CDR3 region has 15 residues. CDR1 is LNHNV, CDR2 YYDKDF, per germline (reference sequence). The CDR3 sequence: CATSTPEEGDEKLFF. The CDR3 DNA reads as TGTGCCACCAGCACCCCAGAGGAGGGGGATGAAAAACTGTTTTTT.

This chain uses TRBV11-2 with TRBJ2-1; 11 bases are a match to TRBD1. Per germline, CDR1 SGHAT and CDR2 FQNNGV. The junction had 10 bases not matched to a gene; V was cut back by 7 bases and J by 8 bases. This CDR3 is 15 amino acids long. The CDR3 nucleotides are TGTGCCAGCATCACCGGGACAGGGGGTGTGGATGAGCAGTTCTTC. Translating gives CASITGTGGVDEQFF.

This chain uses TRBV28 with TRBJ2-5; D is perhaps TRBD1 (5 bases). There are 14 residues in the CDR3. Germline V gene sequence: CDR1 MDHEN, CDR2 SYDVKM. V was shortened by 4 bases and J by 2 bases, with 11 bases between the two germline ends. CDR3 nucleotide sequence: TGTGCCAGCAGTTCTATGGACAAGCAAGAGACCCAGTACTTC. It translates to CASSSMDKQETQYF.

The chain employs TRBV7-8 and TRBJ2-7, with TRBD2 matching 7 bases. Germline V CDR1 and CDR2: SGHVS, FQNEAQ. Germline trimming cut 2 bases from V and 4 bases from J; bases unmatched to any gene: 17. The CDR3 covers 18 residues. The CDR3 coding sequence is TGTGCCAGCAGCTTATCATTTTCTTCAGCGGGGAGAATTTACGAGCAGTACTTC. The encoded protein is CASSLSFSSAGRIYEQYF.

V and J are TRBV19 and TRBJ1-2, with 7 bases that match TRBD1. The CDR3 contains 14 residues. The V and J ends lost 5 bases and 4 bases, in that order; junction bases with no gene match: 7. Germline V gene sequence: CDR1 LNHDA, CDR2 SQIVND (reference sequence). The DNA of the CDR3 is TGTGCCAGTAGTCCCTCCGGGACAGCCTATGGCTACACCTTC. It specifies CASSPSGTAYGYTF. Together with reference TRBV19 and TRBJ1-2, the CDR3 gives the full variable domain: DGGITQSPKYLFRKEGQNVTLSCEQNLNHDAMYWYRQDPGQGLRLIYYSQIVNDFQKGDIAEGYSVSREKKESFPLTVTSAQKNPTAFYLCASSPSGTAYGYTFGSGTRLTVV.

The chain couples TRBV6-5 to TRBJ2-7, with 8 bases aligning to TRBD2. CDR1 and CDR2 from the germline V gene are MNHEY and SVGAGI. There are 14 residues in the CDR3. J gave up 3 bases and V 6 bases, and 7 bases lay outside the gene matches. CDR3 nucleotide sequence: TGTGCCAGCAGCTCGAGCGGGGGCCACTACGAGCAGTACTTC. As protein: CASSSSGGHYEQYF.

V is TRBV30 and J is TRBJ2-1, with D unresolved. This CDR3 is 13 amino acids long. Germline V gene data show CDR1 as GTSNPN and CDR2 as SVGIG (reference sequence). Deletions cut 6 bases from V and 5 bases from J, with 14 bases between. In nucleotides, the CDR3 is TGTGCCTGTAATCGATGGGCAGACAATGAGCAGTTCTTC. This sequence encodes CACNRWADNEQFF. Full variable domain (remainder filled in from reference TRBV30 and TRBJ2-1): SQTIHQWPATLVQPVGSPLSLECTVEGTSNPNLYWYRQAAGRGLQLLFYSVGIGQISSEVPQNLSASRPQDRQFILSSKKLLLSDSGFYLCACNRWADNEQFFGPGTRLTVL.

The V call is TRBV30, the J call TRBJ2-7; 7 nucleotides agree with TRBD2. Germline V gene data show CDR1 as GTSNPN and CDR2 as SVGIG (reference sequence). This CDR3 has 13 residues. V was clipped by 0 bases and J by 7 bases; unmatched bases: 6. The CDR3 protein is CAWSVMRGGEQYF. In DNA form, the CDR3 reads TGTGCCTGGAGTGTAATGCGGGGAGGGGAGCAGTACTTC.

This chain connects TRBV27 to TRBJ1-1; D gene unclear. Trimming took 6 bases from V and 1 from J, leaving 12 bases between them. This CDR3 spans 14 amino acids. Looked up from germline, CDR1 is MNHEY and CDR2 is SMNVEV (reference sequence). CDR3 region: CASRIGLTNTEAFF. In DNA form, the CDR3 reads TGTGCCAGCAGGATAGGACTGACGAACACTGAAGCTTTCTTT.

The CDR3 region has the DNA TGTGCCAGCAGTTACTCGGGGGGGCATGAAGCTTTCTTT. Its protein product is CASSYSGGHEAFF. The rearrangement uses TRBV6-5 and TRBJ1-1, with D maybe TRBD1 (6 bases). Germline V lookup: CDR1 MNHEY, CDR2 SVGAGI. The length of the CDR3 is 13 residues. Trimming took off 0 bases at V and 7 bases at J, with 9 bases between the two ends.

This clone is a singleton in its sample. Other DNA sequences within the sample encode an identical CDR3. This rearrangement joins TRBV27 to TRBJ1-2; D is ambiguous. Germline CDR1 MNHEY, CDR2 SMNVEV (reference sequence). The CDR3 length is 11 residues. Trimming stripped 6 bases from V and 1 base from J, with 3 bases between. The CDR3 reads CASRGNYGYTF. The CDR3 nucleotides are TGTGCCAGCAGAGGTAACTATGGCTACACCTTC.

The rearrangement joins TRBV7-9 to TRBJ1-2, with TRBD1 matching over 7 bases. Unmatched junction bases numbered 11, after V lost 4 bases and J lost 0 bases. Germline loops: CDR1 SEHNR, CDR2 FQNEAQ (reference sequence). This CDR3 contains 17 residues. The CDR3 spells CASSSQSWDSPNYGYTF. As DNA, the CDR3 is TGTGCCAGCAGCTCTCAGTCGTGGGACAGCCCTAACTATGGCTACACCTTC.

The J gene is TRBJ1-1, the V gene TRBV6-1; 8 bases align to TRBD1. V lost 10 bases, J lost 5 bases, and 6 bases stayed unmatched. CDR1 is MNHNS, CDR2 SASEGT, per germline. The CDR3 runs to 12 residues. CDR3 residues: CATSWTGTEAFF. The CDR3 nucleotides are TGTGCCACCTCCTGGACAGGGACTGAAGCTTTCTTT.

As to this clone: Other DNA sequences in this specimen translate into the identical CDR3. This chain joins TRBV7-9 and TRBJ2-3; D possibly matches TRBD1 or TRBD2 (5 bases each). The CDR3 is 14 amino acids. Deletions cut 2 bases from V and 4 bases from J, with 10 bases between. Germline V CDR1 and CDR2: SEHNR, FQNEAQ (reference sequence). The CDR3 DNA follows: TGTGCCAGCAGCTTAAGCCTGGGGGCAGATACGCAGTATTTT. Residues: CASSLSLGADTQYF. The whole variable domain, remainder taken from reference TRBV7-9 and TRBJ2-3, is DTGVSQNPRHKITKRGQNVTFRCDPISEHNRLYWYRQTLGQGPEFLTYFQNEAQLEKSRLLSDRFSAERPKGSFSTLEIQRTEQGDSAMYLCASSLSLGADTQYFGPGTRLTVL.

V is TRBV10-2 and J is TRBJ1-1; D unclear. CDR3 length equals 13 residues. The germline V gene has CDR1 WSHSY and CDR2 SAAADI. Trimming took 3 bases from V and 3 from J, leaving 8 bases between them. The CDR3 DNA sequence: TGCGCCAGCAGTGATCCTGGGGACACTGAAGCTTTCTTT. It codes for CASSDPGDTEAFF.

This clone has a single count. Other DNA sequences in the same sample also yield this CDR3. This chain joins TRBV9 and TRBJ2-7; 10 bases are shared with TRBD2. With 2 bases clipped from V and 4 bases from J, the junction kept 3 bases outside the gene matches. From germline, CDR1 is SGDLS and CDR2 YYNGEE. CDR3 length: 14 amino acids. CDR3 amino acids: CASSVSSGGYEQYF. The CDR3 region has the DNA TGTGCCAGCAGCGTCTCTAGCGGGGGTTACGAGCAGTACTTC.

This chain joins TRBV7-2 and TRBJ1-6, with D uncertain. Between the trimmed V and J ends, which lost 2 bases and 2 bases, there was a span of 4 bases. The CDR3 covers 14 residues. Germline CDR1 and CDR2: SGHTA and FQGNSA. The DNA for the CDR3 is TGTGCCAGCAGCTTACCCCCCTATAATTCACCCCTCCACTTT. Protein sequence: CASSLPPYNSPLHF. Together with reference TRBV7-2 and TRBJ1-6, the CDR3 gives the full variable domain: GAGVSQSPSNKVTEKGKDVELRCDPISGHTALYWYRQSLGQGLEFLIYFQGNSAPDKSGLPSDRFSAERTGGSVSTLTIQRTQQEDSAVYLCASSLPPYNSPLHFGNGTRLTVT.

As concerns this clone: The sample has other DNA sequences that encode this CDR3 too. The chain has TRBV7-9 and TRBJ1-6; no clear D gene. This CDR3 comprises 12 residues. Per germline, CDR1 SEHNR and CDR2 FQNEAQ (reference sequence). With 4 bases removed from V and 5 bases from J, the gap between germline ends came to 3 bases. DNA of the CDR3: TGTGCCAGCAGCTCGGATAATTCACCCCTCCACTTT. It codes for CASSSDNSPLHF.

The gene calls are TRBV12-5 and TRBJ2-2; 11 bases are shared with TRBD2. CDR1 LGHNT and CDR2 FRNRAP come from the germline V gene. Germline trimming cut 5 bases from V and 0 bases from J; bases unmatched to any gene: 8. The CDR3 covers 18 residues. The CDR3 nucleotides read TGTGCTAGTGGTCACCCGACTAGCGGGGTAACGAACACCGGGGAGCTGTTTTTT. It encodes CASGHPTSGVTNTGELFF.